This T cell receptor beta chain was sequenced during a study of T cell responses to AZD1222 COVID-19 vaccine (dated by TCRdb to the early 2020s). Background for the entire study: TCR sequencing was performed for about 250 trial participants, of whom some 200 were given two doses of AZD1222 and approximately 25 were given two doses of MenACWY control vaccine. Enrollment into the trials was organized by age into subgroups of 18-55, 56-69 and 70-plus years, and those subgroups contained roughly 140, 27 and 60 TCR-sequenced participants, respectively.

The CDR3 regions of human TCRbeta chains were subjected to immunosequencing. From the authors' description of their analysis: Repertoire TCRs were matched against a reference library of SARS-CoV-2-specific TCRs generated with the MIRA antigen-specificity platform. Breadth was defined as the fraction of unique TCRs that were SARS-CoV-2-associated, and depth was defined as the fraction of total T cells that were SARS-CoV-2-associated. Using the MIRA data, every spike-specific TCR was mapped to the spike region that the TCR reacted to and assigned to either a CD4 or a CD8 class. Log10-transformed breadth and depth values were compared by one-way ANOVA with Sidak's multiple comparisons tests. The immuneACCESS repertoire file appears here via TCRdb, limited to in-frame rearrangements. These files lack a portion of the clones; in checked studies, under half of the deficit traces to unresolved V genes, and the cause of the others is not known. V and J calls and clone size follow that table, whereas D and trimming were derived from the DNA. This sample holds 180,000 or so clones; around 93% were observed only once. In total, the top ten clones hold less than 1.2% of the sample.

What the study reported, not specific to this receptor: Only five to seven AZD1222 recipients were SARS-CoV-2 seropositive at baseline, limiting conclusions about previously exposed vaccinees. Most participants were white British and females outnumbered males, and the authors suggested that clonal diversity may have been underestimated. The 56-69-year group was small, and its depth increase did not reach significance, likely because of low power. After two AZD1222 doses, both the breadth and the depth of spike-specific TCRs were significantly higher than at day 0 and than in MenACWY recipients. Because no samples from the day 14 peak response were available, repertoires could be characterized only after the peak T cell response. The vaccine-associated CD4 TCRs covered the entire spike protein, and the dominant responses fell in regions 160-218 and 743-854. Reportedly, almost half of the unique spike-specific TCRs recognized epitopes lying outside the regions that are mutated in the B.1.351 and B.1.1.7 variants.

Trimming takes 6 bases from V and 0 bases from J, and the germline ends sit 9 bases apart. Including cysteine and phenylalanine, the CDR3 has 15 amino acids. The DNA shown is the 45-base CDR3, in frame from base 1. Via the germline V gene, CDR1 is MNHEY and CDR2 SVGAGI. Interpreted using the paper, the time point label stands for: about 28 days (+/-7) after the second vaccine dose. AZD1222 recipients with second doses at about 4 weeks or about 12 weeks were pooled, because spike-specific TCR depth and breadth did not differ between schedules. Vaccinee samples were obtained from the UK trials COV001 and COV002, which included a single-blind randomized controlled phase 2/3 trial of AZD1222 (ChAdOx1 nCoV-19) in healthy adults. Trial participant PBMC samples were collected at day 0 and day 28 after the second dose for TCRbeta chain sequencing. This clone was recorded once. What this receptor recognizes is not known. Base qualities were left out, and no much larger clone turns up one base away.

Source: peripheral blood, taken 28 days after the second AZD1222 dose. The receptor's source is an adult who received the AZD1222 COVID-19 vaccine. Rearrangement joined TRBV6-5 to TRBJ2-6; a confident D gene designation cannot be given. The CDR3 reads CASRDGASGANVLTF. DNA sequence: TGTGCCAGCAGGGACGGTGCCTCTGGGGCCAACGTCCTGACTTTC.